This record concerns one T cell receptor (beta chain) sequence. Antigen unknown. Generated by immunoSEQ multiplex PCR, the TCRdb table keeps only in-frame clones and is missing some. Among around 2.1 million clones listed, roughly 91% were seen once. The sample is drawn from a study of shared clonotypes between healthy human individuals. General observations from the study: The rarefaction results pointed to incomplete sorted-subset sequencing despite large depth.

CDR1 is MNHEY and CDR2 is SVGAGI in the germline V gene. This CDR3 is 12 amino acids long. V was trimmed by 10 bases and J by 0 bases, leaving 7 bases between them. Positive CCR7 selection of CD45RO-negative cells yielded the naive CD8 cells, and terminally differentiated effector memory CD45RA+ cells were excluded. Nashville, Tennessee was home to all donors, who were Caucasian adults. The TCR was taken from a man between 18 and 29 years old in good health. Some clones in this sample may be carry-over from other donors' samples. This chain connects TRBV6-5 to TRBJ2-1, with a possible D match to TRBD2 (5 bases). Source material: naive CD8+ T cells from PBMCs. As DNA, the CDR3 is TGTGCCACCGCGGGCTCCTACAATGAGCAGTTCTTC. This gives the protein CATAGSYNEQFF.